This TCR beta chain comes out of a study of cytomegalovirus exposure and HLA in healthy donors. This PCR relied on a set of 60 Vbeta primers and 13 Jbeta primers. Profiled with immunoSEQ multiplex PCR; TCRdb holds only in-frame clones, not every one. The table has about 150,000 clones, over 75% seen once. A remark on this clone: One end of the junction fails to match germline, which may point to a read error.

This TCR derives from a woman in her 30s in good health and CMV-seronegative. Sample: PBMCs.

The CDR3 DNA follows: TGTGCCAGCAGCTATACAGGGACAGGTTCACCCCCCCACTTT. The encoded protein is CASSYTGTGSPPHF. The V call is TRBV25-1, the J call TRBJ1-6, with 8 positions matching TRBD1. Germline V gives CDR1 MGHDK, CDR2 SYGVNS. The CDR3 is 14 residues long. The full variable domain, rest sourced from reference TRBV25-1 and TRBJ1-6, is EADIYQTPRYLVIGTGKKITLECSQTMGHDKMYWYQQDPGMELHLIHYSYGVNSTEKGDLSSESTVSRIRTEHFPLTLESARPSHTSQYLCASSYTGTGSPPHFGNGTRLTVT.